This T cell receptor beta chain was obtained from a study of T cell responses to AZD1222 COVID-19 vaccine. Study as a whole: Investigators merged groups given second doses at roughly 4 or roughly 12 weeks.

A remark on this clone: Its antigen remains unidentified.

The protocol was immunoSEQ multiplex PCR, while the TCRdb copy is restricted to in-frame clones and leaves out a portion. The sample yields some 130,000 clones, 80% to 90% seen once. Study findings and constraints: Spike-specific TCR repertoires showed rising breadth and depth after two AZD1222 doses. Donors skewed white British and female; clonal diversity was possibly underestimated. Spike was spanned by vaccine-associated CD4 TCRs, with dominance at 160-218 and 743-854.

Trimming took off 4 bases at V and 7 bases at J, with 14 bases between the two ends. In germline, CDR1 is SGHAT, CDR2 FQDESV (reference sequence). This CDR3 has 13 residues. The rearrangement joins TRBV11-1 to TRBJ2-7, with unresolved D. The origin of this receptor is an adult in good health. Specimen: peripheral blood, collected on day 0 of AZD1222 vaccination. CDR3 amino acids: CASSSTALGEQYF. The CDR3 nucleotides read TGTGCCAGCAGCTCCACTGCCCTTGGGGAGCAGTACTTC.